The 20 T cell receptor beta chains reported below all come from one sample, sequenced in a study of glioma-infiltrating T cells. TCR alpha and beta CDR3 regions were amplified from RNA using iRepertoire nested multiplex PCR. Each CDR3 protein gets one entry after TCRdb re-called the multiplex PCR reads with MiXCR. Of 150,000 to 200,000 distinct CDR3 sequences listed, approximately 40% are singletons. The sample was glioma tissue, nonneoplastic brain tissue, or PBMCs (not recorded which). These receptors originate from a human donor with low-grade glioma or glioblastoma, undergoing nonglioma brain surgery, or in good health (not recorded which).

As concerns this clonotype: A much larger clone differs by one base, so this may be a read error. The V gene is TRBV6-1, the J gene TRBJ2-4; D call uncertain. Per germline, CDR1 MNHNS and CDR2 SASEGT. V shed 6 bases and J shed 13 bases, with 28 bases lying between them. CDR3 length equals 16 residues. In DNA, the CDR3 is TGTGCCAGCAGCCACCGACGTATCCAATCGTACAATGAGCAGTACTTC. Translating gives CASSHRRIQSYNEQYF.

A note on this clonotype: One base away lies a much larger clone, so this may be a sequencing read error. The chain is built from TRBV15 and TRBJ2-7, with D perhaps TRBD1 (7 bases). Deletions cut 0 bases from V and 5 bases from J, with 20 bases between. This CDR3 is 17 amino acids long. CDR1 is LNHNV and CDR2 is YYDKDF in the germline V gene (reference sequence). This CDR3 is CATSRERGVRGLDEQYF. The CDR3, as DNA: TGTGCCACCAGCAGAGAGAGGGGGGTGAGGGGGCTCGACGAGCAGTACTTC.

As concerns this clonotype: Just one base apart from a much larger clone, this may be a read error. V usage is TRBV20-1 and J usage is TRBJ2-7; 12 nucleotides match TRBD2. Germline CDR1 reads DFQATT; CDR2 reads SNEGSKA (reference sequence). V lost 5 bases to trimming and J lost 5 bases; unmatched junction nucleotides: 10. The CDR3 contains 15 residues. As DNA, the CDR3 is TGCAGTGCTGCTTCCCCGACTAGCGGGAGCCACGAGCAGTACTTC. Translation: CSAASPTSGSHEQYF.

V gene TRBV7-7 combines with J gene TRBJ2-1, with D perhaps TRBD1 (6 bases). Germline V gene sequence: CDR1 SSHAT, CDR2 FNYEAQ (reference sequence). There are 14 residues in the CDR3. With 5 bases removed from V and 5 bases from J, the gap between germline ends came to 13 bases. The CDR3 sequence: CASSPLDRNNEQFF. In DNA form, the CDR3 reads TGTGCCAGCAGCCCCCTGGACAGAAACAATGAGCAGTTCTTC.

The rearrangement links TRBV7-2 to TRBJ2-7, with D possibly being TRBD2 (7 bases). The V gene's germline CDR1 is SGHTA and CDR2 FQGNSA. CDR3 length equals 14 residues. V gave up 5 bases and J gave up 3 bases, with 14 bases separating them. The CDR3 here is CASSKGGEYYEQYF. CDR3 DNA sequence: TGTGCCAGCAGCAAGGGGGGGGAGTACTACGAGCAGTACTTC.

With respect to this clonotype: It may be a read error: a sequence one base away is much more abundant. The J gene is TRBJ2-3, the V gene TRBV6-1; either TRBD1 or TRBD2 may supply D (5 bases each). The CDR3 consists of 16 residues. V was shortened by 7 bases and J by 0 bases, with 17 bases between the two germline ends. Germline assignment: CDR1 MNHNS and CDR2 SASEGT. CDR3 sequence reads: CASTLHGASSTDTQYF. Written as DNA, the CDR3 is TGTGCCAGCACTCTTCACGGGGCCTCAAGCACAGATACGCAGTATTTT.

About this clonotype itself: Germline is not matched at one junction end, which may reflect a read error. The J gene is TRBJ1-5, the V gene TRBV6-4; D is possibly TRBD1 (5 bases). The length of the CDR3 is 14 residues. Germline CDR1 MRHNA, CDR2 SNTAGT. The CDR3, as DNA: TGTGCCAGCAGCCCGGGACGAGCAAATCAGCCCAAGCATTTT. Amino acids: CASSPGRANQPKHF.

The chain has TRBV6-2 or TRBV6-3 and TRBJ2-1, with 10 bases lining up with TRBD2. This CDR3 has 15 residues. With 10 bases clipped from V and 7 bases from J, the junction kept 13 bases outside the gene matches. Per the germline V gene, CDR1 is MNHEY and CDR2 is SVGEGT. CDR3 sequence: CATCPLAGAENEQFF. In nucleotides, the CDR3 is TGTGCCACCTGTCCTCTAGCGGGAGCGGAAAATGAGCAGTTCTTC.

The rearrangement uses TRBV14 and TRBJ2-7, with TRBD2 identical over 14 bases. The CDR3 covers 18 residues. CDR1 SGHDN and CDR2 FVKESK come from the germline V gene. Trimming at V came to 3 bases and at J to 2 bases, leaving 9 bases not matched to a gene. Written as DNA, the CDR3 is TGTGCCAGCAGCCAGCGGGGACTAGCGGGAGACTCGGCCTACGAGCAGTACTTC. It encodes CASSQRGLAGDSAYEQYF.

This clonotype is a singleton in its sample. An end of the junction differs from the germline gene, which may be a read error. The rearrangement links TRBV28 to TRBJ1-2; D not resolved. This CDR3 spans 14 amino acids. CDR1 and CDR2 (germline): MDHEN, SYDVKM. The CDR3 sequence: CASIPVTGYYVYTF. CDR3 bases: TGTGCCAGCATCCCAGTAACGGGTTACTATGTCTACACCTTC.

As to this clonotype: A much larger clone sits a single nucleotide away, making a read error possible. The rearrangement links TRBV3-1 to TRBJ1-1, with TRBD1 as a possible D gene (6 bases). CDR1 is LGHDT and CDR2 is YNNKEL in the germline V gene (reference sequence). This CDR3 is 13 amino acids long. The CDR3 sequence: CASRQAGWTEALF. The CDR3 DNA sequence: TGTGCCAGCCGACAGGCCGGTTGGACTGAAGCTTTATTT. Full variable domain (rest looked up from reference TRBV3-1 and TRBJ1-1): DTAVSQTPKYLVTQMGNDKSIKCEQNLGHDTMYWYKQDSKKFLKIMFSYNNKELIINETVPNRFSPKSPDKAHLNLHINSLELGDSAVYFCASRQAGWTEALFGQGTRLTVV.

This chain links TRBV10-3 with TRBJ2-7; D call uncertain. The CDR3 is made up of 13 amino acids. The germline CDR1 and CDR2 sequences are ENHRY and SYGVKD. V shed 0 bases and J shed 3 bases, with 6 bases lying between them. The CDR3 here is CAISESQSYEQYF. CDR3 sequence (DNA): TGTGCCATCAGTGAGTCCCAAAGCTACGAGCAGTACTTC.

In regard to this clonotype: Being one base from a much bigger clone, this may be a read error. The gene calls are TRBV7-9 and TRBJ1-1; D is perhaps TRBD1 (6 bases). The CDR3 is 13 amino acids. Germline lookup yields CDR1 SEHNR and CDR2 FQNEAQ (reference sequence). For the CDR3, the DNA is TGTGCCAACAGCTTACAGGGGAACACTGAAGCTTTCTTT. Its translation: CANSLQGNTEAFF.

Regarding this clonotype: An end of the junction does not agree with germline; a read error may underlie this. J is TRBJ1-5 and V is TRBV2; D unclear. The CDR3 sequence is 16 residues long. Per the germline V gene, CDR1 is SNHLY and CDR2 is FYNNEI. CDR3 in amino acids: CASSEAATLAQSTPAF. CDR3 coding DNA: TGTGCCAGCAGTGAGGCGGCAACCCTGGCCCAATCAACCCCAGCATTT.

This chain joins TRBV12-3 or TRBV12-4 and TRBJ1-1; D not resolved. This CDR3 has 13 amino acids. V was shortened by 4 bases and J by 3 bases, with 9 bases between the two germline ends. The CDR3 nucleotides read TGTGCCAGCAGTTCCGACAAGCACACTGAAGCTTTCTTT. It codes for CASSSDKHTEAFF.

This clonotype was detected ten times or more. V is TRBV6-1 and J is TRBJ2-1; TRBD2 aligns across 8 bases. From germline, CDR1 is MNHNS and CDR2 SASEGT. The junction had 14 bases not matched to a gene; V was cut back by 10 bases and J by 0 bases. This CDR3 has 17 residues. CDR3 nucleotides: TGTGCCACGGAGGGGGTAGCGGGAAGAAGCTCCTACAATGAGCAGTTCTTC. Protein sequence: CATEGVAGRSSYNEQFF.

The chain combines TRBV24-1 with TRBJ2-5; 9 bases fit TRBD1. This CDR3 spans 15 amino acids. CDR1 is KGHDR and CDR2 is SFDVKD in the germline V gene. The J segment lost 3 bases and the V segment lost 4 bases, leaving 5 bases of the junction unmatched. The CDR3 DNA is TGTGCCACCAGTGAGGGGGGACAGGGCGAAGAGACCCAGTACTTC. It translates to CATSEGGQGEETQYF.

J is TRBJ2-2 and V is TRBV6-1, with D perhaps being TRBD1 or TRBD2 (7 bases each). CDR1 is MNHNS, CDR2 SASEGT, per germline. Deletions cut 6 bases from V and 2 bases from J, with 13 bases between. This CDR3 is 15 amino acids long. CDR3 region: CASSQGGLNTGELFF. The CDR3 region has the DNA TGTGCCAGCAGCCAGGGGGGACTAAACACCGGGGAGCTGTTTTTT.

Worth noting for this clonotype: A read error may explain this, as a much larger clone is one base away. The chain joins TRBV28 to TRBJ2-3, with 12 bases lining up with TRBD2. V was pared by 5 bases and J by 4 bases, with 4 bases of the junction left unmatched. Germline CDR1 is MDHEN and CDR2 is SYDVKM. This CDR3 is 15 amino acids long. The CDR3 protein is CASSLAGGQADTQYF. The CDR3, as DNA: TGTGCCAGCAGTCTAGCGGGAGGGCAGGCAGATACGCAGTATTTT.

Remarks on this clonotype: This may come from a read error, since a much larger clone is one base off. The chain couples TRBV28 to TRBJ2-7; TRBD1 aligns across 9 bases. Trimming removed 5 bases from V and 3 bases from J; junction bases left unmatched: 5. The CDR3 is 14 residues long. CDR1 is MDHEN and CDR2 is SYDVKM in the germline V gene. CDR3: CASSIRQGDYEQYF. For the CDR3, the DNA is TGTGCCAGCAGTATCAGACAGGGGGACTACGAGCAGTACTTC.